Below, 32 T cell receptor beta chains from the same sample are listed, as sequenced in a study of a mutant IDH1 vaccine in newly diagnosed glioma. Using immunoSEQ multiplex PCR, the repertoire was profiled, and TCRdb retains in-frame clones only, with some absent. The sample yields around 20,000 clones, 85% to 90% seen once. These receptors' targets are unknown. Described time point: week 11, during vaccination. In every dose of vaccine, 300 ug of mutant IDH1 20-mer peptide was given alongside topical imiquimod. Sequencing used PBMCs, obtained from a glioma patient whose treatment included an IDH1 peptide vaccine. The receptors derive from a woman aged 40 to 55 with glioma.

The CDR3 here is CASSLGSSDTEAFF. The CDR3 nucleotides are TGTGCCAGCAGCTTAGGCTCGTCGGACACTGAAGCTTTCTTT. The chain has TRBV13 and TRBJ1-1; unclear D gene. The ends were cut back, 0 bases at V and 3 bases at J, with 8 bases in the middle. The germline V gene has CDR1 PRHDT and CDR2 FYEKMQ (reference sequence). The CDR3 loop spans 14 amino acids.

This clone was seen more than once but under ten times. The DNA of the CDR3 is TGTGCCAGCAGCTCTAGACAGGGTCCCACCGGGGAGCTGTTTTTT. Translated, it gives CASSSRQGPTGELFF. The V and J genes are TRBV7-8 and TRBJ2-2, with 7 bases fitting TRBD1. Germline assignment: CDR1 SGHVS and CDR2 FQNEAQ. V lost 4 bases to trimming and J lost 4 bases; unmatched junction nucleotides: 6. This CDR3 is built from 15 residues.

The V and J genes are TRBV5-1 and TRBJ1-1; maybe TRBD1 (5 bases). V lost 0 bases to trimming and J lost 0 bases, with 9 bases between them. The length of the CDR3 is 15 residues. Germline V gene data show CDR1 as SGHRS and CDR2 as YFSETQ. Written as DNA, the CDR3 is TGCGCCAGCAGCTTGGGGGGGTTTATGAACACTGAAGCTTTCTTT. This codes for CASSLGGFMNTEAFF.

Note on this clone: Other DNA variants within this sample encode the same CDR3. This rearrangement joins TRBV30 to TRBJ1-1; D unresolved. The V and J ends lost 3 bases and 5 bases respectively, with 10 bases between them. The CDR3 has 12 amino acids. The germline V gene has CDR1 GTSNPN and CDR2 SVGIG (reference sequence). The CDR3 loop is CAWRPGGTEAFF. Written as DNA, the CDR3 is TGTGCCTGGAGGCCGGGTGGGACTGAAGCTTTCTTT.

This clone was seen once. The chain is built from TRBV14 and TRBJ2-2, with D perhaps TRBD1 or TRBD2 (5 bases each). Trimming took off 4 bases at V and 3 bases at J, with 15 bases between the two ends. CDR1 and CDR2 from the germline V gene are SGHDN and FVKESK. The CDR3 contains 16 residues. As DNA, the CDR3 is TGTGCCAGCAGCCCCATCGGGCGAGGGGACACCGGGGAGCTGTTTTTT. Amino acids: CASSPIGRGDTGELFF.

This clone was counted once. This sequence joins TRBV5-1 and TRBJ2-7, with TRBD1 matching over 9 bases. In germline, CDR1 is SGHRS, CDR2 YFSETQ. This CDR3 is built from 14 residues. The junction had 5 bases not matched to a gene; V was cut back by 4 bases and J by 3 bases. In nucleotides, the CDR3 is TGCGCCAGCAGCATAACAGGGGGCCACTACGAGCAGTACTTC. The encoded protein is CASSITGGHYEQYF.

About this clone: The junction does not match germline at one end; this may be a read error. The CDR3 DNA follows: TGTGCCAGCAGCTACTCTAACCGGGGCACTGAAGCTTTCTTT. This codes for CASSYSNRGTEAFF. The chain has TRBV6-5 and TRBJ1-1, with D uncertain. The CDR3 runs to 14 residues. CDR1 is MNHEY, CDR2 SVGAGI, per germline.

The rearrangement uses TRBV6-6 and TRBJ1-1; D is unclear. The V end was cut by 7 bases, the J end by 4 bases, with 7 bases between. The CDR3 contains 11 residues. Germline values: CDR1 MNHNY, CDR2 SVGAGI (reference sequence). CDR3 region: CASTPLTEAFF. As DNA, the CDR3 is TGTGCCAGCACCCCCCTCACTGAAGCTTTCTTT.

The chain combines TRBV15 with TRBJ2-3; no clear D gene. With 5 bases removed from V and 0 bases from J, the gap between germline ends came to 18 bases. Germline CDR1 and CDR2: LNHNV and YYDKDF (reference sequence). This CDR3 spans 17 amino acids. The CDR3 sequence: CATSGPLNSTSTDTQYF. Here the CDR3 DNA reads TGTGCCACCAGCGGACCCTTGAACAGTACTAGCACAGATACGCAGTATTTT.

The chain combines TRBV4-2 with TRBJ1-5, with 8 bases matching TRBD1. The CDR3 loop spans 15 amino acids. Trimming removed 0 bases from V and 2 bases from J; junction bases left unmatched: 0. The V gene's germline CDR1 is LGHNA and CDR2 YNFKEQ. CDR3 nucleotide sequence: TGTGCCAGCAGCCAAGAGACAGGGGGCAATCAGCCCCAGCATTTT. This translates into CASSQETGGNQPQHF.

The rearrangement uses TRBV25-1 and TRBJ1-5; D not resolved. This CDR3 has 15 residues. The germline gives CDR1 MGHDK, CDR2 SYGVNS. Trimming took 0 bases from V and 0 from J, leaving 6 bases between them. In nucleotides, the CDR3 is TGTGCCAGCAGTGAATATAAGGATAGCAATCAGCCCCAGCATTTT. It yields the protein CASSEYKDSNQPQHF.

V and J are TRBV30 and TRBJ1-2, with a weak D call TRBD1 (6 bases). The germline CDR1 and CDR2 sequences are GTSNPN and SVGIG (reference sequence). This CDR3 has 15 residues. The V gene lost 8 bases and the J gene lost 0 bases, with 19 bases spanning the gap. The CDR3 reads CARVQGRGANYGYTF. In DNA, the CDR3 is TGTGCCCGGGTTCAGGGGCGTGGAGCTAACTATGGCTACACCTTC. Variable domain in full (rest from reference TRBV30 and TRBJ1-2): SQTIHQWPATLVQPVGSPLSLECTVEGTSNPNLYWYRQAAGRGLQLLFYSVGIGQISSEVPQNLSASRPQDRQFILSSKKLLLSDSGFYLCARVQGRGANYGYTFGSGTRLTVV.

This clone was observed once. This chain connects TRBV4-1 to TRBJ1-2; the D is unclear. This CDR3 is 18 amino acids long. Germline V gene lookup returns CDR1 MGHRA and CDR2 YSYEKL. V was clipped by 2 bases and J by 8 bases, with 27 bases between them. CDR3 nucleotides: TGCGCCAGCAGCCAAAGGTTCCCCTTAACATCGGCCAAGTTAGGCTACACCTTC. Translation gives CASSQRFPLTSAKLGYTF.

The rearrangement links TRBV7-9 to TRBJ2-7; 8 bases are a match to TRBD1. Germline V CDR1 and CDR2: SEHNR, FQNEAQ (reference sequence). V lost 4 bases, J lost 3 bases, and 8 bases stayed unmatched. There are 15 residues in the CDR3. The CDR3 DNA reads as TGTGCCAGCAGCTGGGGCGGACAGGGTAACTACGAGCAGTACTTC. Translating gives CASSWGGQGNYEQYF.

The chain employs TRBV9 and TRBJ2-5; D remains ambiguous. The CDR3 is made up of 11 amino acids. The ends were cut back, 3 bases at V and 3 bases at J, with 3 bases in the middle. Per germline, CDR1 SGDLS and CDR2 YYNGEE. CDR3 amino acids: CASSAEETQYF. The CDR3 DNA reads as TGTGCCAGCAGCGCCGAAGAGACCCAGTACTTC.

The chain uses TRBV4-3 and TRBJ1-5; D ambiguous. This CDR3 region has 17 residues. The V gene's germline CDR1 is LGHNA and CDR2 YSLEER. Trimming took off 0 bases at V and 0 bases at J, with 12 bases between the two ends. CDR3 in DNA: TGCGCCAGCAGCCAAGATTATTGGGCAAATAGCAATCAGCCCCAGCATTTT. Its translation: CASSQDYWANSNQPQHF.

This clone appeared once. The chain combines TRBV10-2 with TRBJ2-7; the D gene could be TRBD1 or TRBD2 (7 bases each). V dropped 5 bases and J dropped 3 bases, with 14 bases sitting between them. The CDR3 is made up of 14 amino acids. The germline gives CDR1 WSHSY, CDR2 SAAADI. The CDR3 loop is CASSQGRGHYEQYF. The CDR3 region has the DNA TGCGCCAGCAGTCAAGGGAGGGGGCACTACGAGCAGTACTTC.

This chain links TRBV6-5 with TRBJ2-7; TRBD2 matches at 8 bases. The CDR3 is 16 residues long. V was clipped by 2 bases and J by 5 bases; unmatched bases: 11. The germline V gene encodes CDR1 MNHEY and CDR2 SVGAGI. The CDR3 here is CASSYAGGTRFHEQYF. CDR3 DNA: TGTGCCAGCAGTTACGCAGGCGGGACTAGATTTCACGAGCAGTACTTC.

This rearrangement joins TRBV9 to TRBJ2-5; 7 bases match TRBD1. CDR3 length: 16 residues. Germline CDR1 SGDLS, CDR2 YYNGEE. V lost 0 bases and J lost 2; bases outside the gene matches: 7. Written as DNA, the CDR3 is TGTGCCAGCAGCGTAGGAACGACAGGGACACAAGAGACCCAGTACTTC. Its translation: CASSVGTTGTQETQYF.

V and J are TRBV4-1 and TRBJ2-3; TRBD2 aligns across 9 bases. CDR1 is MGHRA and CDR2 is YSYEKL in the germline V gene. V was clipped by 2 bases and J by 3 bases; unmatched bases: 0. This CDR3 spans 14 amino acids. CDR3 DNA sequence: TGCGCCAGCAGCCAAAGCGGGGGGACAGATACGCAGTATTTT. It translates to CASSQSGGTDTQYF.

The rearrangement links TRBV4-3 to TRBJ1-2; D is possibly TRBD1 (5 bases). V dropped 0 bases and J dropped 4 bases, with 12 bases sitting between them. The CDR3 has 15 residues. Germline CDR1 reads LGHNA; CDR2 reads YSLEER. The CDR3 reads CASSQDHSGGYGYTF. CDR3 nucleotides: TGCGCCAGCAGCCAAGATCATTCCGGGGGCTATGGCTACACCTTC.

This rearrangement joins TRBV4-3 to TRBJ2-2, with 11 nucleotides matching TRBD2. Germline CDR1 and CDR2: LGHNA and YSLEER. J lost 4 bases, V lost 2 bases, and 9 bases had no gene match. This CDR3 contains 18 residues. The CDR3 protein is CASSQLVSGGGSTGELFF. The DNA of the CDR3 is TGCGCCAGCAGCCAATTGGTTAGCGGGGGGGGGAGCACCGGGGAGCTGTTTTTT.

J is TRBJ1-5 and V is TRBV4-1; weak D call: TRBD1 (5 bases). This CDR3 is built from 15 residues. Germline V gene sequence: CDR1 MGHRA, CDR2 YSYEKL. The V and J ends lost 7 bases and 3 bases respectively, with 16 bases between them. Written as DNA, the CDR3 is TGCGCCAGCACCCCAAGCGGGGGACTCAATCAGCCCCAGCATTTT. Translated: CASTPSGGLNQPQHF.

The V call is TRBV7-9, the J call TRBJ1-3; no reliable D call. CDR3 length: 14 residues. CDR1 and CDR2 from the germline V gene are SEHNR and FQNEAQ (reference sequence). V gave up 5 bases and J gave up 4 bases, with 12 bases separating them. As DNA, the CDR3 is TGTGCCAGCAGCGAGGTTCGGCAGGGAAACACCATATATTTT. Residues: CASSEVRQGNTIYF.

V gene TRBV4-3 combines with J gene TRBJ2-1, with a possible D match to TRBD2 (6 bases). CDR1 is LGHNA, CDR2 YSLEER, per germline. V was cut by 0 bases and J by 3 bases, with 12 bases left in between. The CDR3 loop spans 16 amino acids. The CDR3 region has the DNA TGCGCCAGCAGCCAAGATTGGACGGGGGTCTACAATGAGCAGTTCTTC. Its translation: CASSQDWTGVYNEQFF.

V usage is TRBV4-2 and J usage is TRBJ1-2; no clear D. The CDR3 totals 15 residues. Germline assignment: CDR1 LGHNA and CDR2 YNFKEQ. The ends were cut back, 4 bases at V and 6 bases at J, with 18 bases in the middle. CDR3: CASSPPAALRNGYTF. The CDR3 DNA follows: TGTGCCAGCAGCCCACCAGCCGCCCTTCGGAATGGCTACACCTTC.

The chain is built from TRBV5-5 and TRBJ1-5; the D gene is possibly TRBD1 (5 bases). The CDR3 consists of 14 residues. Germline V lookup: CDR1 SGHKS, CDR2 YYEKEE (reference sequence). V was clipped by 0 bases and J by 9 bases, with 13 bases between them. As DNA, the CDR3 is TGTGCCAGCAGCTTGGAGTCCGACAGTGGGCCCCAGCATTTT. This codes for CASSLESDSGPQHF.

The rearrangement links TRBV6-4 to TRBJ2-5; D might be TRBD2 (5 bases). V shed 0 bases and J shed 3 bases, with 17 bases lying between them. The germline V gene encodes CDR1 MRHNA and CDR2 SNTAGT. This CDR3 has 17 residues. The CDR3 is CASSDSRTHTTKETQYF. The CDR3 bases are TGTGCCAGCAGTGACTCCCGGACTCATACAACCAAAGAGACCCAGTACTTC.

This clone occurred once. The V and J genes are TRBV7-2 and TRBJ2-3; D is uncertain. V dropped 4 bases and J dropped 2 bases, with 10 bases sitting between them. CDR1 and CDR2 (germline): SGHTA, FQGNSA. The CDR3 sequence is 14 residues long. The CDR3 DNA follows: TGTGCCAGCAGCTCCCCGATCCCCACAGATACGCAGTATTTT. Its protein product is CASSSPIPTDTQYF.

The rearrangement joins TRBV30 to TRBJ2-7; 10 bases are a match to TRBD2. Germline trimming cut 1 base from V and 3 bases from J; bases unmatched to any gene: 0. There are 13 residues in the CDR3. Germline values: CDR1 GTSNPN, CDR2 SVGIG (reference sequence). As DNA, the CDR3 is TGTGCCTGGAGTGCTAGCGGGAGCTACGAGCAGTACTTC. Translating it yields CAWSASGSYEQYF. Full variable domain (missing parts from reference TRBV30 and TRBJ2-7): SQTIHQWPATLVQPVGSPLSLECTVEGTSNPNLYWYRQAAGRGLQLLFYSVGIGQISSEVPQNLSASRPQDRQFILSSKKLLLSDSGFYLCAWSASGSYEQYFGPGTRLTVT.

V usage is TRBV18 and J usage is TRBJ1-2; unclear D gene. CDR1 is KGHSH, CDR2 LQKENI, per germline. V was shortened by 2 bases and J by 4 bases, with 5 bases between the two germline ends. The CDR3 loop spans 12 amino acids. The chain's CDR3 is CASSPITYGYTF. The CDR3 nucleotides are TGTGCCAGCTCACCAATAACCTATGGCTACACCTTC.

The rearrangement joins TRBV6-5 to TRBJ1-5; TRBD1 agrees at 8 bases. CDR1 and CDR2 (germline): MNHEY, SVGAGI. The length of the CDR3 is 15 residues. The trim removed 6 bases at V and 2 bases at J, leaving 6 bases unmatched. The CDR3 sequence: CASSSDRGGNQPQHF. In nucleotides, the CDR3 is TGTGCCAGCAGCTCCGACAGGGGAGGCAATCAGCCCCAGCATTTT.